The clone carrying this T cell receptor (beta chain) was counted only a few times. The data were obtained in a study of response to subunit inactivated influenza vaccine. CDR1 is SGHNT, CDR2 YYREEE, per germline (reference sequence). V dropped 0 bases and J dropped 1 base, with 9 bases sitting between them. The CDR3 totals 15 residues. TCRdb re-called the RT-PCR reads with MiXCR, one entry per CDR3 protein. The sample holds approximately 500,000 distinct CDR3 sequences, roughly 25% seen once. The same data also contributed to another study, on T cells expressing NK-cell markers. That study adds: Production of TCR beta cDNA relied on 5'RACE template switching with UMIs. In roughly 6 donors, dominant CD3+CD56+NKG2C+ clones formed roughly 1.0-7.0% of CD8+ cells.

The rearrangement links TRBV5-4 to TRBJ2-3; D is ambiguous. Here the sequenced sample was CD4+ T cells sorted from PBMCs, taken approximately 12 days after vaccination. This receptor was identified in a man aged 50 or older who received an inactivated influenza vaccine. CDR3 residues: CASSLEYSGTDTQYF. In DNA, the CDR3 is TGTGCCAGCAGCTTGGAATACTCCGGCACAGATACGCAGTATTTT.